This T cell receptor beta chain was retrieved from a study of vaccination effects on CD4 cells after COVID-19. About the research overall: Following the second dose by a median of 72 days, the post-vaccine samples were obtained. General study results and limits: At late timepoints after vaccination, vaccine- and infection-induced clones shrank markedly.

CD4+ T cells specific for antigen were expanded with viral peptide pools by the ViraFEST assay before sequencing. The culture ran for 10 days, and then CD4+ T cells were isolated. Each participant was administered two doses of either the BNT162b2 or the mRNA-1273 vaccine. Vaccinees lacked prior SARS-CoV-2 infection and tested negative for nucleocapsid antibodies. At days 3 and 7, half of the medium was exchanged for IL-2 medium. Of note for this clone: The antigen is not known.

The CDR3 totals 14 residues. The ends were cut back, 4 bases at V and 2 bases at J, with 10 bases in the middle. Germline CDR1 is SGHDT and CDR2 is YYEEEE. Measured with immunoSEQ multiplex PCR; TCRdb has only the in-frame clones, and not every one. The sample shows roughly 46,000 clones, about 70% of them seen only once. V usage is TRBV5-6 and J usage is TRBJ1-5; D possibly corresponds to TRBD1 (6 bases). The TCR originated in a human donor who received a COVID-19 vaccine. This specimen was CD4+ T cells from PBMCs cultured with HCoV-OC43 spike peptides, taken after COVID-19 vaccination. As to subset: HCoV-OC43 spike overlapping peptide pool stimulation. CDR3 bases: TGTGCCAGCAGCAACTCAGGGGGCAATCAGCCCCAGCATTTT. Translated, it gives CASSNSGGNQPQHF.